This T cell receptor beta chain emerged from a study of blood T cell repertoires in COVID-19. Across the study: Material from acute and convalescent COVID-19 was sourced from the United States, Italy and Spain.

This CDR3 region has 13 residues. CDR1 is WNHNN and CDR2 is SYGVQD in the germline V gene (reference sequence). The V and J ends lost 3 bases and 5 bases respectively, with 8 bases between them. Using immunoSEQ multiplex PCR, the repertoire was profiled, and TCRdb retains in-frame clones only, with some absent. The sample yields 260,000 or so clones, approximately 88% seen once. Participants were aged about 18 to 90 years, lived in about two dozen US areas, and enrolled virtually. The chain is built from TRBV10-1 and TRBJ1-5; D unresolved. The clonotype was recovered from a woman younger than 45 with acute COVID-19. The material sequenced was PBMCs or T cells enriched from blood (not recorded which). The CDR3 loop reads CASSDGRDQPQHF. CDR3 DNA sequence: TGCGCCAGCAGTGACGGCCGGGATCAGCCCCAGCATTTT.